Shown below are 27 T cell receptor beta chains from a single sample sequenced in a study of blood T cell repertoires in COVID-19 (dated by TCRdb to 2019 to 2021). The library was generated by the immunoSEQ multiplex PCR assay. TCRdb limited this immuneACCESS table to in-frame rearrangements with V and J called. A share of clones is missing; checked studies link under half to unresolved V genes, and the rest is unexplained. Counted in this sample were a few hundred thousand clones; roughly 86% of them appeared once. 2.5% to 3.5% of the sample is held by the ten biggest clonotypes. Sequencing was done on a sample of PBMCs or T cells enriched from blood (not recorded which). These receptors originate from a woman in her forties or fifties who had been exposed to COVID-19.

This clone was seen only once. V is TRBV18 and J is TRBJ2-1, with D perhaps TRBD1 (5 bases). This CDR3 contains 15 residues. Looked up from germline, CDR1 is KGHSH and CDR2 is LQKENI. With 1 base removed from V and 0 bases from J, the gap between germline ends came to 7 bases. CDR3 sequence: CASSPRDSSYNEQFF. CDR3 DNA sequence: TGTGCCAGCTCACCACGAGACAGCTCCTACAATGAGCAGTTCTTC.

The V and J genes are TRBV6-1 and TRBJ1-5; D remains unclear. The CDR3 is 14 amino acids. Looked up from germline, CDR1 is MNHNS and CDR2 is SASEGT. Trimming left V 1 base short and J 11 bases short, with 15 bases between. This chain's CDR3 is CASSEVIGLGSQHF. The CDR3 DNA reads TGTGCCAGCAGTGAAGTCATCGGACTGGGGTCCCAGCATTTT.

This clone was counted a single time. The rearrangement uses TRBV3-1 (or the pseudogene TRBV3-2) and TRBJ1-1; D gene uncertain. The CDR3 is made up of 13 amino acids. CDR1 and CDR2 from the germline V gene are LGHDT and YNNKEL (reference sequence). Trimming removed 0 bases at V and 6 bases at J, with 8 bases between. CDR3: CASSQDIMSEAFF. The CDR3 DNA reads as TGTGCCAGCAGCCAAGATATTATGTCTGAAGCTTTCTTT.

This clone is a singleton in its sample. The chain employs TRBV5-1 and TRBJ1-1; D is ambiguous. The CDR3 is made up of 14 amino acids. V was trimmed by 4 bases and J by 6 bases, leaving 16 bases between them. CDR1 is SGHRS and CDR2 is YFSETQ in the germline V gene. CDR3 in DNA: TGCGCCAGCAGCCTGATACCCGGGAGCTCTGAAGCTTTCTTT. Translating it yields CASSLIPGSSEAFF.

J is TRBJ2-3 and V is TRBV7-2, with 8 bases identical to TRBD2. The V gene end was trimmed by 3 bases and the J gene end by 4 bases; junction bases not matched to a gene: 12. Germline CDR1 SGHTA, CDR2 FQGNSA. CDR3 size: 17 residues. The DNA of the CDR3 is TGTGCCAGCAGCTTGACTTATGGGGGGCGGGGGGCAGATACGCAGTATTTT. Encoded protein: CASSLTYGGRGADTQYF.

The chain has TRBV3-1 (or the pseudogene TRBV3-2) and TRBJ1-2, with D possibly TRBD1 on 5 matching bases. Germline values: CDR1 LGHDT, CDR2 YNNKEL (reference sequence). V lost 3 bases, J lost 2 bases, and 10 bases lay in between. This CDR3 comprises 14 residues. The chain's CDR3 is CASSHRTRNYGYTF. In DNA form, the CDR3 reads TGTGCCAGCAGCCATCGGACACGAAACTATGGCTACACCTTC.

The CDR3 region is CASSPQAGEFSGNTIYF. As DNA, the CDR3 is TGTGCCAGCTCACCACAAGCAGGGGAGTTCTCTGGAAACACCATATATTTT. The rearrangement joins TRBV18 to TRBJ1-3, with a possible D match to TRBD1 (6 bases). CDR1 and CDR2 (germline): KGHSH, LQKENI. The CDR3 covers 17 residues. V was clipped by 1 base and J by 0 bases, with 13 bases between them.

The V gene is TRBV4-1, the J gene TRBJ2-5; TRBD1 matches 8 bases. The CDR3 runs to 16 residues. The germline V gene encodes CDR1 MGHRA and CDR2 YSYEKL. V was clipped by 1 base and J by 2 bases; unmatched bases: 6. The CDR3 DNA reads TGCGCCAGCAGCCAAGCCGGGACAGGAGGGCAAGAGACCCAGTACTTC. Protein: CASSQAGTGGQETQYF.

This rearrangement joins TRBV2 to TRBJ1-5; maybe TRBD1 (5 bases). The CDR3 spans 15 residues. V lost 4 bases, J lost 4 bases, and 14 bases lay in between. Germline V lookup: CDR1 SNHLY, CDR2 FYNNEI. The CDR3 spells CASSVMGRGNQPQHF. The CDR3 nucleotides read TGTGCCAGCAGTGTAATGGGTCGGGGGAATCAGCCCCAGCATTTT. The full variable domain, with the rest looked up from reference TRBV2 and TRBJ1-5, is EPEVTQTPSHQVTQMGQEVILRCVPISNHLYFYWYRQILGQKVEFLVSFYNNEISEKSEIFDDQFSVERPDGSNFTLKIRSTKLEDSAMYFCASSVMGRGNQPQHFGDGTRLSIL.

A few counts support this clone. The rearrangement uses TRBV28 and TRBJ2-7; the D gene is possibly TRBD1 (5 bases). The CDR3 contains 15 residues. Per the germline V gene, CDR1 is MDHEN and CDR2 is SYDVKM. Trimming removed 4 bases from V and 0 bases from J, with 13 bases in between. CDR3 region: CASSSPGFISYEQYF. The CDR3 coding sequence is TGTGCCAGCAGTTCTCCAGGGTTCATCTCCTACGAGCAGTACTTC.

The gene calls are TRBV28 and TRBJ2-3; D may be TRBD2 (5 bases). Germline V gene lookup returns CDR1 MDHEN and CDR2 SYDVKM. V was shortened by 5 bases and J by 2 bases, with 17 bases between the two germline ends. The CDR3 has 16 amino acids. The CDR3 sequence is CASSLSSGVTTDTQYF. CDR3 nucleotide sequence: TGTGCCAGCAGTCTCTCGTCCGGGGTCACCACAGATACGCAGTATTTT.

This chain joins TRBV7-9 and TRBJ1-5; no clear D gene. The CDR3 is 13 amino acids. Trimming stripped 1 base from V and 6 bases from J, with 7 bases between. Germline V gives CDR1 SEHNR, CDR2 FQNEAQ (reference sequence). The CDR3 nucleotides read TGTGCCAGCAGCTTAGGAGGTGGTCAGCCCCAGCATTTT. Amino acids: CASSLGGGQPQHF.

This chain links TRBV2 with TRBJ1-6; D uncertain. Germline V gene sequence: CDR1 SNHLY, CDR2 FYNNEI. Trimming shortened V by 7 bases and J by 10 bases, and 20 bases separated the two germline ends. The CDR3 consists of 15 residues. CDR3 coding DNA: TGTGCCAGCAAGAGCCAGAATTTACCGGGGTCACCCCTCCACTTT. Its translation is CASKSQNLPGSPLHF.

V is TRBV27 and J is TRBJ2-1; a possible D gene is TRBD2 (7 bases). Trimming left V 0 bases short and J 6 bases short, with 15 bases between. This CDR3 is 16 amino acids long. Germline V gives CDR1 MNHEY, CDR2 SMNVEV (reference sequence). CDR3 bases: TGTGCCAGCAGTTTATCGTGGGGGGGGGCCCTCAATGAGCAGTTCTTC. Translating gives CASSLSWGGALNEQFF.

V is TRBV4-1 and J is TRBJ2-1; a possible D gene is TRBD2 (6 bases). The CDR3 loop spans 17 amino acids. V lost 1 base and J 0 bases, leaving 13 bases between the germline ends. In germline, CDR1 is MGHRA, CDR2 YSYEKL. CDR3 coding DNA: TGCGCCAGCAGCCAAGGTGTAGGACTAAGCTCCTACAATGAGCAGTTCTTC. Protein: CASSQGVGLSSYNEQFF.

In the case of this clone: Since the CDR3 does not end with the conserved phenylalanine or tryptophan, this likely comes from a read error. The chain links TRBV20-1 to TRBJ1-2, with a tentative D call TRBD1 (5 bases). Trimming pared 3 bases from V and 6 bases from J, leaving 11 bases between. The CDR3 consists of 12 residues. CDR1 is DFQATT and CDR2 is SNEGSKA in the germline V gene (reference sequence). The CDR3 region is CSASPRVDGYTL. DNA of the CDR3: TGCAGTGCTAGTCCCAGGGTGGATGGCTACACCCTC.

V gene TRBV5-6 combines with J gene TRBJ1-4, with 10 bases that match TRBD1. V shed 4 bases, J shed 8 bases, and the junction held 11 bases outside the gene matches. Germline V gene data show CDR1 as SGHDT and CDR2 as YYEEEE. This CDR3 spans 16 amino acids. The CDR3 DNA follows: TGTGCCAGCAGCGAGGCCGGGACAGGGGTAGGGGAAAAACTGTTTTTT. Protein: CASSEAGTGVGEKLFF.

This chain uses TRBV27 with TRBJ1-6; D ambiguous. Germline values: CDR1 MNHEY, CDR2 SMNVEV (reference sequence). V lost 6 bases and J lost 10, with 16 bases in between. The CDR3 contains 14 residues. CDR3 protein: CASRTREGPSPLHF. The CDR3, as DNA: TGTGCCAGCAGAACGAGGGAGGGTCCCTCACCCCTCCACTTT.

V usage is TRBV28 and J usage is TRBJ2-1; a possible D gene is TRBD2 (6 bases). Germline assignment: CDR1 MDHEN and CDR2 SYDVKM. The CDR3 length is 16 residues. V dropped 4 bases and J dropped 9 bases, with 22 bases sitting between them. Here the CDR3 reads CASSSSGARLDREQFF. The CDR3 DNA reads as TGTGCCAGCAGTTCGTCGGGAGCAAGACTAGATCGTGAGCAGTTCTTC. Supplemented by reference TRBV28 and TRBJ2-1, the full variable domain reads DVKVTQSSRYLVKRTGEKVFLECVQDMDHENMFWYRQDPGLGLRLIYFSYDVKMKEKGDIPEGYSVSREKKERFSLILESASTNQTSMYLCASSSSGARLDREQFFGPGTRLTVL.

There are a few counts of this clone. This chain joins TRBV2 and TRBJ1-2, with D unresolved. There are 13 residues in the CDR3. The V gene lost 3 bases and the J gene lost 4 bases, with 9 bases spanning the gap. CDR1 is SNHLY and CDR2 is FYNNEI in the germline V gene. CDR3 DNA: TGTGCCAGCAGTGATCCATCATTCTATGGCTACACCTTC. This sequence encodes CASSDPSFYGYTF. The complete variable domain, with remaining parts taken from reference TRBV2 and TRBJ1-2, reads EPEVTQTPSHQVTQMGQEVILRCVPISNHLYFYWYRQILGQKVEFLVSFYNNEISEKSEIFDDQFSVERPDGSNFTLKIRSTKLEDSAMYFCASSDPSFYGYTFGSGTRLTVV.

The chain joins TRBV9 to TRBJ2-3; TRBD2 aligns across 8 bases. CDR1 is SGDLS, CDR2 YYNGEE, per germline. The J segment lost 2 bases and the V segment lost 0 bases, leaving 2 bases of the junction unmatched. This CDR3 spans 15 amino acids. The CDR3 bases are TGTGCCAGCAGCGTAGCGGGGGGGACCACAGATACGCAGTATTTT. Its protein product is CASSVAGGTTDTQYF.

This CDR3 reads CASRTGTSGTSQQYF. The CDR3 DNA is TGTGCCAGCAGGACCGGGACTAGCGGGACAAGTCAGCAGTACTTC. The chain combines TRBV6-5 with TRBJ2-7; 13 bases line up with TRBD2. This CDR3 has 15 amino acids. Germline lookup yields CDR1 MNHEY and CDR2 SVGAGI. Trimming cost V 6 bases and J 8 bases; bases outside gene matches: 10.

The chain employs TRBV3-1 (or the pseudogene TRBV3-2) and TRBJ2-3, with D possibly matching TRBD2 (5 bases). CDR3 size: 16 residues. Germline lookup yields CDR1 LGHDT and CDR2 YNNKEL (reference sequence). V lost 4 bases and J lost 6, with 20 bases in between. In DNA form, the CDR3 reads TGTGCCAGCAGCCCCCAAGTGTCTTCAACGGGGGATACGCAGTATTTT. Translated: CASSPQVSSTGDTQYF.

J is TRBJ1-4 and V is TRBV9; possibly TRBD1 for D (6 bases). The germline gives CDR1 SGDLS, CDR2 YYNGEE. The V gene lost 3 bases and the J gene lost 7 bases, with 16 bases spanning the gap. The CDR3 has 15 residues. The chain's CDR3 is CASSGDPGGGEKLFF. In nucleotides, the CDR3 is TGTGCCAGCAGCGGAGACCCGGGGGGCGGTGAAAAACTGTTTTTT.

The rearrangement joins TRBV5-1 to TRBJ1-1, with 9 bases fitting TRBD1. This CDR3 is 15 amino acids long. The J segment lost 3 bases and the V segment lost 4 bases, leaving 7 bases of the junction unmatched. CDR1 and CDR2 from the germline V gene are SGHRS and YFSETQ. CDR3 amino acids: CASSPGQGRDTEAFF. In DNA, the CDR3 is TGCGCCAGCAGCCCGGGACAGGGACGGGACACTGAAGCTTTCTTT.

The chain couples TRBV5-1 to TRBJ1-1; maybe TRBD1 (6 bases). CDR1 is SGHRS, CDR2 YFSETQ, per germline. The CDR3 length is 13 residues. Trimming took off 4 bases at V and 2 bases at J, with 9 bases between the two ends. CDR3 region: CASSKDRNTEAFF. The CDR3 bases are TGCGCCAGCAGCAAGGACAGAAACACTGAAGCTTTCTTT. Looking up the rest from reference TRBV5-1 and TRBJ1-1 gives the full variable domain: KAGVTQTPRYLIKTRGQQVTLSCSPISGHRSVSWYQQTPGQGLQFLFEYFSETQRNKGNFPGRFSGRQFSNSRSEMNVSTLELGDSALYLCASSKDRNTEAFFGQGTRLTVV.

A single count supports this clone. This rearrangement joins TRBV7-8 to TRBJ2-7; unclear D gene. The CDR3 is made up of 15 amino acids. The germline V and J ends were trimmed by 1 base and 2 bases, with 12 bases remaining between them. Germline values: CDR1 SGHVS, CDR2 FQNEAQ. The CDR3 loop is CASSLVGGPAYEQYF. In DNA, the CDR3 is TGTGCCAGCAGCTTAGTTGGTGGGCCTGCCTACGAGCAGTACTTC.